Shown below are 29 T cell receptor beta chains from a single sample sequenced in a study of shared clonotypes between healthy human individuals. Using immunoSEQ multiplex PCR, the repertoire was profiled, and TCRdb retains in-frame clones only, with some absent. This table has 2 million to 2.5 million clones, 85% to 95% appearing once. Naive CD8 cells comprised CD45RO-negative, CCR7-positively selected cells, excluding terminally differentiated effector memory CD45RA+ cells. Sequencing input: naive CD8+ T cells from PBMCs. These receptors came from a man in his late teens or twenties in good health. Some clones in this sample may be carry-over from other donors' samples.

The CDR3 DNA is TGTGCCAGCAGCTCAGGCATGAACACTGAAGCTTTCTTT. It is translated as CASSSGMNTEAFF. The chain has TRBV7-9 and TRBJ1-1; D remains ambiguous. In germline, CDR1 is SEHNR, CDR2 FQNEAQ (reference sequence). Trimming cost V 4 bases and J 0 bases, with 6 bases left between them. There are 13 residues in the CDR3.

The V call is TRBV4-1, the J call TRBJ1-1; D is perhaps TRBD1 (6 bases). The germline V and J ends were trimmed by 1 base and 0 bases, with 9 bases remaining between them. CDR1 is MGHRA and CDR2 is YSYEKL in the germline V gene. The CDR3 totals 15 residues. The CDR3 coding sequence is TGCGCCAGCAGCCAAGGGAGGACAGTGAACACTGAAGCTTTCTTT. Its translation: CASSQGRTVNTEAFF.

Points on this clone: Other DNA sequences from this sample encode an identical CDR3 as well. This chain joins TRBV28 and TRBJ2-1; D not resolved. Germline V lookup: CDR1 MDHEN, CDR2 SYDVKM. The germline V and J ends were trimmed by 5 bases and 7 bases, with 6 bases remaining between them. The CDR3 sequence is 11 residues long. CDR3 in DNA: TGTGCCAGCAGTCCCGGGAATGAGCAGTTCTTC. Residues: CASSPGNEQFF.

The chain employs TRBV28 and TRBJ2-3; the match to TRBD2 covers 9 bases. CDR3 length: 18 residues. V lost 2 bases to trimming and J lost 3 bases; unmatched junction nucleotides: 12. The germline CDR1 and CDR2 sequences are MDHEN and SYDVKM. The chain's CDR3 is CASSLHLGIAGATDTQYF. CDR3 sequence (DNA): TGTGCCAGCAGTTTACACCTCGGGATAGCGGGAGCTACAGATACGCAGTATTTT.

CDR3 nucleotides: TGTGCCAGCAGCCCGAGACTAGCGGGGTACAATGAGCAGTTCTTC. Translation gives CASSPRLAGYNEQFF. The chain employs TRBV11-3 and TRBJ2-1, with 11 bases that match TRBD2. The germline gives CDR1 SGHNT, CDR2 YENEEA. The ends lost 5 bases at V and 4 bases at J; junction bases unmatched: 4. This CDR3 has 15 amino acids.

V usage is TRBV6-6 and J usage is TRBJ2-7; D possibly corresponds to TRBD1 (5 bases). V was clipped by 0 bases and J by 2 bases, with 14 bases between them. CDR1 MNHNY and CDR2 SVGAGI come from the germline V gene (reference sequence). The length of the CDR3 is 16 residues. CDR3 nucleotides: TGTGCCAGCAGTTACTCTGGGGTAAGGGGCACCTACGAGCAGTACTTC. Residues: CASSYSGVRGTYEQYF.

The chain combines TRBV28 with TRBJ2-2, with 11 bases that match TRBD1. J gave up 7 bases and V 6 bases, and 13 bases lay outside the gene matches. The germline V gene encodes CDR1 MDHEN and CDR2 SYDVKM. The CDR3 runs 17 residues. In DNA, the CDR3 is TGTGCCAGCAGCCGCCCTGGGACAGGGGGGACAGACGGGGAGCTGTTTTTT. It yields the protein CASSRPGTGGTDGELFF.

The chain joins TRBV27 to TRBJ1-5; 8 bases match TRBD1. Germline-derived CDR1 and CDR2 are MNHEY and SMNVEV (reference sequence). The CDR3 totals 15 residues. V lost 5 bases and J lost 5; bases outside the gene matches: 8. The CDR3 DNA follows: TGTGCCAGCAGTCCCGCATCCAGGGGGCATCAGCCCCAGCATTTT. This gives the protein CASSPASRGHQPQHF.

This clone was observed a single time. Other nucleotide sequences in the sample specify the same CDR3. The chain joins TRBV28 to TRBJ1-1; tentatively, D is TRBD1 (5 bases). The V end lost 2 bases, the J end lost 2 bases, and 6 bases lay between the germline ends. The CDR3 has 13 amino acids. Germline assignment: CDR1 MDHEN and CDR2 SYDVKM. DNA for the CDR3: TGTGCCAGCAGTTTACAGGGAAACACTGAAGCTTTCTTT. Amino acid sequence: CASSLQGNTEAFF.

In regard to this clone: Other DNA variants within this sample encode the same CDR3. The CDR3 DNA reads TGTGCCAGCAGCTTGGGACTAGCGGGGAACAATGAGCAGTTCTTC. Translation gives CASSLGLAGNNEQFF. The V and J genes are TRBV5-4 and TRBJ2-1, with TRBD2 identical over 11 bases. Germline lookup yields CDR1 SGHNT and CDR2 YYREEE (reference sequence). V shed 0 bases and J 5 bases; nucleotides not matched to a gene: 1. The CDR3 consists of 15 residues.

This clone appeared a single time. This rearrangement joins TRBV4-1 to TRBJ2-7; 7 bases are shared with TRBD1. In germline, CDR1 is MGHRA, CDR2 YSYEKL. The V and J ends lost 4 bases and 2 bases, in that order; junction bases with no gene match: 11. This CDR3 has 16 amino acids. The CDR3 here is CASSPLGTELTYEQYF. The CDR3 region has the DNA TGCGCCAGCAGCCCCCTCGGGACAGAACTGACCTACGAGCAGTACTTC.

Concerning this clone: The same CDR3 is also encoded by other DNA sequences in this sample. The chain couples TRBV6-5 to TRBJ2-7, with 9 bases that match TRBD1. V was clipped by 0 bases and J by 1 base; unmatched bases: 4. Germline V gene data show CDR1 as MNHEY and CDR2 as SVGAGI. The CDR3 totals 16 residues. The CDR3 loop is CASSYSTGGVSYEQYF. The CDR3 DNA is TGTGCCAGCAGTTACTCGACAGGGGGTGTTTCCTACGAGCAGTACTTC.

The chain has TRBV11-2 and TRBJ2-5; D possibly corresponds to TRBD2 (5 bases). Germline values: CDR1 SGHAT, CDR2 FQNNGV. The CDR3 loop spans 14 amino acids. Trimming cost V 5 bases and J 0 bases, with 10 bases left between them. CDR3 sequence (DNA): TGTGCCAGCAGCGATAGGGAGTACCAAGAGACCCAGTACTTC. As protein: CASSDREYQETQYF.

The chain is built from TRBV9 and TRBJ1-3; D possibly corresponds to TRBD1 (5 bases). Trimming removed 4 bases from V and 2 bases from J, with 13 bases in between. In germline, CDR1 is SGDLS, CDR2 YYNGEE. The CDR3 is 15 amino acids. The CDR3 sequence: CASSPSRTPGNTIYF. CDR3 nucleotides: TGTGCCAGCAGCCCAAGTAGGACACCTGGAAACACCATATATTTT. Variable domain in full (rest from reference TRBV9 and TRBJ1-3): DSGVTQTPKHLITATGQRVTLRCSPRSGDLSVYWYQQSLDQGLQFLIQYYNGEERAKGNILERFSAQQFPDLHSELNLSSLELGDSALYFCASSPSRTPGNTIYFGEGSWLTVV.

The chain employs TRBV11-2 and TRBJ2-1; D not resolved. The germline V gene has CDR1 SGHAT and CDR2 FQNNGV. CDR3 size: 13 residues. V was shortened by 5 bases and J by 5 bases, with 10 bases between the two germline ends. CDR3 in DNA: TGTGCCAGCAGCCCCCTTGGGGACAATGAGCAGTTCTTC. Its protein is CASSPLGDNEQFF.

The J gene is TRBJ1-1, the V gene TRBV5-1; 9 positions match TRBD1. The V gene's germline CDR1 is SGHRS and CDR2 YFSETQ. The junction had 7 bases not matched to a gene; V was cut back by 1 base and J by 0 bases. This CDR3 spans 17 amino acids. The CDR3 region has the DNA TGCGCCAGCAGCTTGCGGGACAGGGAACGGATGAACACTGAAGCTTTCTTT. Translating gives CASSLRDRERMNTEAFF.

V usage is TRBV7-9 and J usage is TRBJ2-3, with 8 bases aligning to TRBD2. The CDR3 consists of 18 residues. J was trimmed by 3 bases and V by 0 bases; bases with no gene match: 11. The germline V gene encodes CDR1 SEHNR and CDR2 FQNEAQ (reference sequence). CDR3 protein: CASSLARLAGPYTDTQYF. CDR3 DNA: TGTGCCAGCAGCTTAGCGCGGCTAGCGGGCCCCTATACAGATACGCAGTATTTT.

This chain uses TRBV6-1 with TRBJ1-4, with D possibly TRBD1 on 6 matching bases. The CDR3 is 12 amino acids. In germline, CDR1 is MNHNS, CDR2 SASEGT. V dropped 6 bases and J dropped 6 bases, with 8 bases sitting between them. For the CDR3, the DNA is TGTGCCAGCAGACACAGGGATGAAAAACTGTTTTTT. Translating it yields CASRHRDEKLFF.

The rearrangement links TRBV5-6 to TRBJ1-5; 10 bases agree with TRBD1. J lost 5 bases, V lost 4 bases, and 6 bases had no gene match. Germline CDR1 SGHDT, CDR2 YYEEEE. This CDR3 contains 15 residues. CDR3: CASSRTGGSDQPQHF. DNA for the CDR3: TGTGCCAGCAGCCGGACAGGGGGAAGTGATCAGCCCCAGCATTTT.

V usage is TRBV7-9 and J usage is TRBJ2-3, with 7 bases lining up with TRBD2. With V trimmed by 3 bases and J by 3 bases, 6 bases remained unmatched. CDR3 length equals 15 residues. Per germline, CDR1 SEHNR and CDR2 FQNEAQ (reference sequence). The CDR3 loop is CASSFRSGETDTQYF. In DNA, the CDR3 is TGTGCCAGCAGCTTCAGGAGCGGGGAAACAGATACGCAGTATTTT.

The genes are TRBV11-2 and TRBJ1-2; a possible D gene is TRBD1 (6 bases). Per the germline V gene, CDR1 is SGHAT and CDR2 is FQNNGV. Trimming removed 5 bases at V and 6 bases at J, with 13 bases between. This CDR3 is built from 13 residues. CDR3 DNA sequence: TGTGCCAGCAGCCTCCGGAGGGGGGATGGCTACACCTTC. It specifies CASSLRRGDGYTF.

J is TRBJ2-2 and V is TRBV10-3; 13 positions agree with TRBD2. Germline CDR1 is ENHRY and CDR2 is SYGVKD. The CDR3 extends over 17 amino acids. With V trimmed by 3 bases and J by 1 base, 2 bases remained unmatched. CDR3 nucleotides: TGTGCCATCAGTGACGGACTAGCGGGGGTGAACACCGGGGAGCTGTTTTTT. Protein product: CAISDGLAGVNTGELFF.

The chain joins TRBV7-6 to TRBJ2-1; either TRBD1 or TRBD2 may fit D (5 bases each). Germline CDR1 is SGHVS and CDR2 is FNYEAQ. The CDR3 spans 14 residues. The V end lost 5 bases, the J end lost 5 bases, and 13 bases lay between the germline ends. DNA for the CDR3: TGTGCCAGCAGCCTCCGGGACCACCACAATGAGCAGTTCTTC. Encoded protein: CASSLRDHHNEQFF.

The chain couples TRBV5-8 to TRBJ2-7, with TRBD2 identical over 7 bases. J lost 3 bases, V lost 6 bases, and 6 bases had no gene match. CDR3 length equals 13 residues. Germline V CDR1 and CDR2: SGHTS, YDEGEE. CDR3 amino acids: CASKRGLGYEQYF. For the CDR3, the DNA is TGTGCCAGCAAGCGGGGCCTTGGCTACGAGCAGTACTTC.

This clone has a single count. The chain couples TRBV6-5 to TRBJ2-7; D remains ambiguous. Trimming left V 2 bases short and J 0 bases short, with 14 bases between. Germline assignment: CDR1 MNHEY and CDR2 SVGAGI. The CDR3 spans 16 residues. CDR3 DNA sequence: TGTGCCAGCAGTTACCTCGTCCCAGCGACCTCCTACGAGCAGTACTTC. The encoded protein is CASSYLVPATSYEQYF.

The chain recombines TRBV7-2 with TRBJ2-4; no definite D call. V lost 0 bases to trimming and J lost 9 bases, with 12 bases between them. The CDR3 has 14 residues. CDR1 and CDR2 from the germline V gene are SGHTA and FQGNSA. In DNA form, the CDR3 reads TGTGCCAGCAGCTTAGCCGGGCCTCCGAGCATTCAGTACTTC. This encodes CASSLAGPPSIQYF.

This CDR3 reads CASSTGGFTDTQYF. For the CDR3, the DNA is TGTGCCAGCAGCACAGGGGGCTTCACAGATACGCAGTATTTT. The genes are TRBV25-1 and TRBJ2-3; 9 bases are a match to TRBD1. The CDR3 is 14 residues long. Losses at the gene ends were 6 bases for V and 2 bases for J; bases not matched to a gene: 3. The germline V gene encodes CDR1 MGHDK and CDR2 SYGVNS.

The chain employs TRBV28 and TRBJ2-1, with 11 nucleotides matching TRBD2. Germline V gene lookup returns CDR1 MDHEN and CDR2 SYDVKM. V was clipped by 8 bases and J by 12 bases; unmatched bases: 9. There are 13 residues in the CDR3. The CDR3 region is CASDPSGGQGQFF. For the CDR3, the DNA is TGTGCCAGCGACCCTAGCGGGGGGCAAGGGCAGTTCTTC. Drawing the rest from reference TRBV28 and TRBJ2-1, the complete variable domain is DVKVTQSSRYLVKRTGEKVFLECVQDMDHENMFWYRQDPGLGLRLIYFSYDVKMKEKGDIPEGYSVSREKKERFSLILESASTNQTSMYLCASDPSGGQGQFFGPGTRLTVL.

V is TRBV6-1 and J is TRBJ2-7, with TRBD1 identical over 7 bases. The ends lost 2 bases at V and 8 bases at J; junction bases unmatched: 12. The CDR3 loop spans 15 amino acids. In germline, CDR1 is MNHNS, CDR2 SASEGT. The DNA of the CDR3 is TGTGCCAGCAGTGAACTAAGGGACAGCCCTTTGCAGCAGTACTTC. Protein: CASSELRDSPLQQYF.